This TCR beta chain comes out of a study of T cell repertoires in cytomegalovirus infection. Study-wide results and limits: HLA-C-restricted TCR beta clonotypes specific for CMV led the ex vivo response.

Worth noting for this clonotype: Its antigen is not identified.

Trimming cost V 8 bases and J 4 bases; bases outside gene matches: 18. CDR1 LNHNV and CDR2 YYDKDF come from the germline V gene (reference sequence). This CDR3 comprises 18 residues. TCRdb used MiXCR to reprocess the reads, holding one entry per CDR3 protein. The sample has hundreds of thousands of distinct CDR3 sequences, over 7.5% seen once; the top ten hold roughly 4%. The source material was PBMCs. This TCR came from a human donor in good health (CMV status not recorded). Some clones in this sample may be carry-over from other donors' samples. This chain links TRBV15 with TRBJ2-5, with 11 nucleotides matching TRBD1. CDR3 coding DNA: TGTGCCACCTCAAGAGCGGACAGGGGGCGATTTTCGGGAGAGACCCAGTACTTC. Protein product: CATSRADRGRFSGETQYF. Complete variable domain (other parts from reference TRBV15 and TRBJ2-5): DAMVIQNPRYQVTQFGKPVTLSCSQTLNHNVMYWYQQKSSQAPKLLFHYYDKDFNNEADTPDNFQSRRPNTSFCFLDIRSPGLGDTAMYLCATSRADRGRFSGETQYFGPGTRLLVL.